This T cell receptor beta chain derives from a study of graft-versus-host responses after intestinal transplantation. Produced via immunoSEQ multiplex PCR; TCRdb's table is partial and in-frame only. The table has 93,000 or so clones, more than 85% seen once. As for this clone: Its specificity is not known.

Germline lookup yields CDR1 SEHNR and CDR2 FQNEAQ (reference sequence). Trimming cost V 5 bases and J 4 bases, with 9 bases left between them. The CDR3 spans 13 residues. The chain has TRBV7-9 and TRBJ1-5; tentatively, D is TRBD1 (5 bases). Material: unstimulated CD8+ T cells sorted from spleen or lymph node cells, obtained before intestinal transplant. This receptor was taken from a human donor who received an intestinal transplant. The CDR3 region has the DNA TGTGCCAGCAGCCATGGGGGGAATCAGCCCCAGCATTTT. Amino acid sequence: CASSHGGNQPQHF.